Detailed here is one T cell receptor beta chain. Sequencing used immunoSEQ multiplex PCR; TCRdb keeps in-frame clones, though not all of them. The sample records 55,000 to 70,000 clones, under 95% being singletons. This entry is derived from a study of T cell changes during pregnancy in multiple sclerosis. The sequences come from peripheral blood, collected in the third trimester of pregnancy. This clonotype was sampled from a female donor in good health, enrolled as a control in a pregnancy study.

The CDR3 reads CASSLGSGSGGETQYF. The CDR3 DNA reads as TGTGCCAGCAGCCTGGGCAGTGGTAGCGGGGGTGAGACCCAGTACTTC. The gene calls are TRBV7-6 and TRBJ2-5, with TRBD2 matching over 9 bases. The CDR3 has 16 residues. Germline CDR1 and CDR2: SGHVS and FNYEAQ. Trimming took 5 bases from V and 5 from J; bases not matched to a gene: 12.